This T cell receptor (beta chain) originates from a study of T-cell reconstitution after alpha-beta-depleted transplantation in children. Details on this clonotype: A much larger clone lies a single base off, so this may be a read error.

The TCRbeta library was prepared with unique molecular identifiers. Via MiXCR, TCRdb re-called the PCR reads, giving one row per CDR3 protein. The profile covers some 200,000 distinct CDR3 sequences, with more than 12% appearing a single time and roughly 13% taken by the ten largest. Germline CDR1 and CDR2: KGHDR and SFDVKD. The CDR3 spans 14 residues. Trimming left V 9 bases short and J 5 bases short, with 15 bases between. V and J are TRBV24-1 and TRBJ2-2; D perhaps matches TRBD2 (5 bases). This specimen was PBMCs from the stem cell graft donor, taken from the stem cell graft. The source is a human donor who donated a stem cell graft to a child with acute lymphoblastic leukemia. The CDR3 loop reads CATGLADWTGELFF. The CDR3 DNA follows: TGTGCCACCGGACTGGCGGACTGGACCGGGGAGCTGTTTTTT.